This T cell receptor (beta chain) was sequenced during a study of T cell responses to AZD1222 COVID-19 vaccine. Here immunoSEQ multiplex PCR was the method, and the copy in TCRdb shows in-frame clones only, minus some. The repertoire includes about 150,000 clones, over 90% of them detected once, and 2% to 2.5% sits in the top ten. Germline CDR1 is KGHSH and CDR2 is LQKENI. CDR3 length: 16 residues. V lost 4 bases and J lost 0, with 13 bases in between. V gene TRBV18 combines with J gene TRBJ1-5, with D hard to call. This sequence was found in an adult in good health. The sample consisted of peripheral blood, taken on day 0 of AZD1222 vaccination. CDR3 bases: TGTGCCAGCTCACTAGGTATGATGGGTAGCAATCAGCCCCAGCATTTT. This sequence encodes CASSLGMMGSNQPQHF.